The 17 T cell receptor beta chains below all came from one sample that was sequenced in a study of blood T cell repertoires in COVID-19. TCRdb's copy holds only in-frame clones and misses some; the assay was immunoSEQ multiplex PCR. This sample has roughly 160,000 clones, with 70% to 90% found just once. Sequencing was carried out using peripheral blood. The receptors here all came from a man younger than 30 with acute or convalescent COVID-19.

The chain employs TRBV4-2 and TRBJ2-3, with D possibly matching TRBD2 (7 bases). V lost 5 bases to trimming and J lost 1 base, with 19 bases between them. Germline CDR1 and CDR2: LGHNA and YNFKEQ. This CDR3 has 17 residues. CDR3 DNA sequence: TGTGCCAGCAGCGCACTGAGGGGGGGCTCAGGCACAGATACGCAGTATTTT. The encoded protein is CASSALRGGSGTDTQYF.

V gene TRBV30 combines with J gene TRBJ2-1; TRBD2 aligns across 8 bases. Germline loops: CDR1 GTSNPN, CDR2 SVGIG (reference sequence). The CDR3 extends over 16 amino acids. The trim removed 4 bases at V and 0 bases at J, leaving 8 bases unmatched. The CDR3 DNA reads as TGTGCCTGGACGACGGGAAGCGGGAGCTCCTACAATGAGCAGTTCTTC. It encodes CAWTTGSGSSYNEQFF.

This clone came up a few times. The V and J genes are TRBV9 and TRBJ1-1; 9 bases line up with TRBD1. The germline V gene has CDR1 SGDLS and CDR2 YYNGEE. V gave up 5 bases and J gave up 4 bases; unmatched junction bases: 6. CDR3 length equals 14 residues. The CDR3 coding sequence is TGTGCCAGCAGATCGGGACAGGGCGTCACTGAAGCTTTCTTT. The encoded protein is CASRSGQGVTEAFF.

This chain uses TRBV9 with TRBJ2-1; a weak D match, TRBD1 (6 bases). CDR1 is SGDLS, CDR2 YYNGEE, per germline. V gave up 3 bases and J gave up 16 bases, with 17 bases separating them. There are 12 residues in the CDR3. The CDR3 DNA is TGTGCCAGCAGCGCCTACGGGACATCTCTATTCTTC. Its translation is CASSAYGTSLFF.

V and J are TRBV7-3 and TRBJ2-3; D may be TRBD1 (6 bases). CDR3 size: 15 residues. From germline, CDR1 is SGHTA and CDR2 FQGTGA. Trimming took 4 bases from V and 6 from J, leaving 17 bases between them. The CDR3 reads CASSYSGVQGDTQYF. CDR3 nucleotides: TGTGCCAGCAGCTATAGTGGGGTCCAGGGGGATACGCAGTATTTT.

This chain joins TRBV19 and TRBJ1-4, with TRBD1 matching over 10 bases. Germline loops: CDR1 LNHDA, CDR2 SQIVND (reference sequence). The V segment lost 3 bases and the J segment 6 bases; nucleotides outside the gene matches: 7. The CDR3 is 16 amino acids. The CDR3 coding sequence is TGTGCCAGTAGTATTACAGGGGACAGGGGCGATGAAAAACTGTTTTTT. Translation: CASSITGDRGDEKLFF.

The rearrangement joins TRBV25-1 to TRBJ1-2, with a tentative D call TRBD1 (5 bases). Germline V gives CDR1 MGHDK, CDR2 SYGVNS. V was trimmed by 1 base and J by 8 bases, leaving 14 bases between them. The CDR3 spans 14 residues. The CDR3 DNA follows: TGTGCCAGCAGTGAATCCTGGGGGGATGAGGGCTACACCTTC. Protein product: CASSESWGDEGYTF.

This sequence joins TRBV3-1 (or the pseudogene TRBV3-2) and TRBJ2-7; no reliable D call. This CDR3 is built from 13 residues. V lost 3 bases and J 6 bases, leaving 12 bases between the germline ends. Germline assignment: CDR1 LGHDT and CDR2 YNNKEL (reference sequence). CDR3 amino acids: CASSHGTPLEQYF. The CDR3 DNA sequence: TGTGCCAGCAGCCATGGTACACCCCTCGAGCAGTACTTC.

The chain uses TRBV25-1 and TRBJ1-6; D is unresolved. Per the germline V gene, CDR1 is MGHDK and CDR2 is SYGVNS. The CDR3 runs 16 residues. Trimming shortened V by 0 bases and J by 0 bases, and 6 bases separated the two germline ends. The CDR3: CASSEYGSSYNSPLHF. The CDR3 coding sequence is TGTGCCAGCAGTGAATACGGGAGCTCCTATAATTCACCCCTCCACTTT. The full variable domain, rest sourced from reference TRBV25-1 and TRBJ1-6, is EADIYQTPRYLVIGTGKKITLECSQTMGHDKMYWYQQDPGMELHLIHYSYGVNSTEKGDLSSESTVSRIRTEHFPLTLESARPSHTSQYLCASSEYGSSYNSPLHFGNGTRLTVT.

This chain connects TRBV11-2 to TRBJ1-1, with 12 bases that match TRBD1. The CDR3 sequence is 18 residues long. The J segment lost 4 bases and the V segment lost 5 bases, leaving 14 bases of the junction unmatched. Germline-derived CDR1 and CDR2 are SGHAT and FQNNGV. The CDR3 is CASSAIRDRGRLSTEAFF. CDR3 DNA sequence: TGTGCCAGCAGCGCGATCCGGGACAGGGGGCGGTTGAGCACTGAAGCTTTCTTT.

V is TRBV30 and J is TRBJ1-3, with D tentatively TRBD1 (6 bases). Germline V CDR1 and CDR2: GTSNPN, SVGIG (reference sequence). The V end lost 2 bases, the J end lost 1 base, and 12 bases lay between the germline ends. This CDR3 is 15 amino acids long. The CDR3: CAWSLLQGSGNTIYF. In nucleotides, the CDR3 is TGTGCCTGGAGTCTTCTCCAGGGGTCTGGAAACACCATATATTTT.

This chain links TRBV6-5 with TRBJ2-7, with a possible D match to TRBD1 (5 bases). Trimming took 2 bases from V and 0 from J, leaving 11 bases between them. The germline CDR1 and CDR2 sequences are MNHEY and SVGAGI. The CDR3 runs 15 residues. The CDR3 DNA is TGTGCCAGCAGTTACGACAGAGCCCTCTCCTACGAGCAGTACTTC. Its protein product is CASSYDRALSYEQYF.

The V and J genes are TRBV9 and TRBJ1-2; D is unclear. Germline V gene sequence: CDR1 SGDLS, CDR2 YYNGEE. Trimming removed 3 bases from V and 4 bases from J, with 16 bases in between. The CDR3 runs 15 residues. The CDR3 sequence is CASSASPNPSYGYTF. DNA of the CDR3: TGTGCCAGCAGCGCATCGCCCAATCCGAGCTATGGCTACACCTTC.

The chain employs TRBV6-6 and TRBJ2-3, with 10 bases that match TRBD1. The CDR3 runs to 14 residues. V lost 6 bases and J lost 2; bases outside the gene matches: 2. CDR1 MNHNY and CDR2 SVGAGI come from the germline V gene (reference sequence). CDR3 in DNA: TGTGCCAGCAGGGACAGGGGGACCACAGATACGCAGTATTTT. Its protein product is CASRDRGTTDTQYF.

The genes are TRBV5-1 and TRBJ2-1, with D possibly matching TRBD1 (7 bases). Trimming removed 0 bases at V and 3 bases at J, with 16 bases between. Germline lookup yields CDR1 SGHRS and CDR2 YFSETQ. This CDR3 has 17 amino acids. CDR3 sequence reads: CASSLGLGGQYYNEQFF. For the CDR3, the DNA is TGCGCCAGCAGCTTGGGACTAGGGGGACAGTACTACAATGAGCAGTTCTTC.

The chain is built from TRBV6-2 or TRBV6-3 and TRBJ1-5, with D possibly TRBD1 on 5 matching bases. The CDR3 is made up of 14 amino acids. V lost 1 base and J lost 7, with 11 bases in between. The germline CDR1 and CDR2 sequences are MNHEY and SVGEGT. The CDR3 here is CASSYWGVGQPQHF. The CDR3 DNA reads as TGTGCCAGCAGTTACTGGGGCGTTGGGCAGCCCCAGCATTTT.

The J gene is TRBJ2-7, the V gene TRBV19, with 7 bases aligning to TRBD2. Per germline, CDR1 LNHDA and CDR2 SQIVND (reference sequence). With V trimmed by 3 bases and J by 3 bases, 8 bases remained unmatched. The CDR3 length is 15 residues. CDR3 in amino acids: CASSMVASGYYEQYF. The CDR3 DNA is TGTGCCAGTAGTATGGTTGCTAGCGGTTACTACGAGCAGTACTTC. Full variable domain (remainder filled in from reference TRBV19 and TRBJ2-7): DGGITQSPKYLFRKEGQNVTLSCEQNLNHDAMYWYRQDPGQGLRLIYYSQIVNDFQKGDIAEGYSVSREKKESFPLTVTSAQKNPTAFYLCASSMVASGYYEQYFGPGTRLTVT.